The 29 T cell receptor beta chains below come from one sample, sequenced in a study of T cells in Graves' hyperthyroidism and ophthalmopathy. It was RNA transcripts that yielded the amplified TCR beta CDR3 regions. The HTBI primer set drove a first-round RT-PCR of the TCR CDR3. Via MiXCR, TCRdb re-called the multiplex PCR reads, giving one row per CDR3 protein. The sample yields a few hundred thousand distinct CDR3 sequences, 15% to 17% seen once. Sequences were obtained from blood. The receptors here all came from a woman younger than 45 with Graves' hyperthyroidism.

This clonotype was seen many times. The genes are TRBV18 and TRBJ2-3; the D is unclear. This CDR3 has 14 residues. Looked up from germline, CDR1 is KGHSH and CDR2 is LQKENI. V lost 3 bases and J 4 bases, leaving 11 bases between the germline ends. The CDR3 DNA follows: TGTGCCAGCTCACCGCTCAAGTCAGCAGATACGCAGTATTTT. Protein sequence: CASSPLKSADTQYF. Variable domain in full (rest from reference TRBV18 and TRBJ2-3): NAGVMQNPRHLVRRRGQEARLRCSPMKGHSHVYWYRQLPEEGLKFMVYLQKENIIDESGMPKERFSAEFPKEGPSILRIQQVVRGDSAAYFCASSPLKSADTQYFGPGTRLTVL.

This chain uses TRBV7-9 with TRBJ2-7; no firm D call. The ends were cut back, 2 bases at V and 7 bases at J, with 12 bases in the middle. Germline assignment: CDR1 SEHNR and CDR2 FQNEAQ (reference sequence). The CDR3 runs 13 residues. The CDR3 loop is CASSLPGSKEQYF. The CDR3 region has the DNA TGTGCCAGCAGCTTACCGGGTTCGAAAGAGCAGTACTTC.

This clonotype came up a few times. This chain links TRBV14 with TRBJ2-1; 9 bases are a match to TRBD2. Trimming cost V 0 bases and J 4 bases; bases outside gene matches: 4. The CDR3 is 16 residues long. Germline loops: CDR1 SGHDN, CDR2 FVKESK. CDR3 sequence (DNA): TGTGCCAGCAGCCAAGATCCAGCGGGAGGATACAATGAGCAGTTCTTC. It yields the protein CASSQDPAGGYNEQFF.

This clonotype occurred many times. The rearrangement joins TRBV28 to TRBJ2-7; no clear D gene. CDR3 length: 14 residues. CDR1 and CDR2 (germline): MDHEN, SYDVKM. V gave up 3 bases and J gave up 3 bases, with 12 bases separating them. The CDR3 DNA is TGTGCCAGCAGTTTTGAACAGAGACACTACGAGCAGTACTTC. This encodes CASSFEQRHYEQYF.

This chain uses TRBV6-1 with TRBJ2-1; no firm D call. The CDR3 consists of 14 residues. The V and J ends lost 10 bases and 3 bases respectively, with 16 bases between them. Per the germline V gene, CDR1 is MNHNS and CDR2 is SASEGT. The CDR3 loop is CAISLENNYNEQFF. DNA of the CDR3: TGTGCCATCTCGTTGGAGAATAACTACAATGAGCAGTTCTTC.

This clonotype was counted a few times. The rearrangement links TRBV18 to TRBJ2-7; 7 positions agree with TRBD1. CDR3 size: 16 residues. V shed 2 bases and J 2 bases; nucleotides not matched to a gene: 9. The germline V gene has CDR1 KGHSH and CDR2 LQKENI. CDR3 protein: CASSPRTGAPPYEQYF. CDR3 nucleotides: TGTGCCAGCTCACCAAGAACAGGGGCGCCCCCCTACGAGCAGTACTTC.

The chain carries TRBV4-3 and TRBJ2-7, with TRBD2 matching over 8 bases. The CDR3 contains 18 residues. Per the germline V gene, CDR1 is LGHNA and CDR2 is YSLEER. The J segment lost 4 bases and the V segment lost 0 bases, leaving 14 bases of the junction unmatched. CDR3 in DNA: TGCGCCAGCAGCCAAGATTCTAGCGGGTTCCATACTCGGTACGAGCAGTACTTC. Encoded protein: CASSQDSSGFHTRYEQYF.

This clonotype was seen only a few times. The J gene is TRBJ1-6, the V gene TRBV20-1; 9 positions agree with TRBD1. With 7 bases clipped from V and 0 bases from J, the junction kept 4 bases outside the gene matches. Germline CDR1 reads DFQATT; CDR2 reads SNEGSKA (reference sequence). This CDR3 contains 15 residues. The CDR3 sequence: CSGTGASSYNSPLHF. In DNA form, the CDR3 reads TGCAGTGGGACAGGGGCCAGCTCCTATAATTCACCCCTCCACTTT.

Concerning this clonotype itself: This could be a read error, since a much larger clone is one nucleotide away. The V call is TRBV30, the J call TRBJ2-7; 7 bases match TRBD1. From germline, CDR1 is GTSNPN and CDR2 SVGIG (reference sequence). The length of the CDR3 is 13 residues. CDR3 amino acids: CTWSVTGPYEQYF. CDR3 DNA sequence: TGTACCTGGAGTGTGACAGGGCCCTACGAGCAGTACTTC.

This clonotype has a single count. The CDR3 region is CASSLVGSGGFASYEQYF. The CDR3, as DNA: TGTGCCAGCAGCTTAGTTGGTAGCGGGGGGTTTGCGTCCTACGAGCAGTACTTC. This chain connects TRBV11-2 to TRBJ2-7; 10 bases match TRBD2. The CDR3 has 18 amino acids. Trimming at V came to 1 base and at J to 1 base, leaving 10 bases not matched to a gene. CDR1 is SGHAT and CDR2 is FQNNGV in the germline V gene.

This clonotype has only a few counts. The chain has TRBV19 and TRBJ1-1; D is unclear. The germline gives CDR1 LNHDA, CDR2 SQIVND (reference sequence). V dropped 3 bases and J dropped 3 bases, with 8 bases sitting between them. The CDR3 has 13 residues. CDR3: CASSMHWDTEAFF. The CDR3, as DNA: TGTGCCAGTAGTATGCATTGGGACACTGAAGCTTTCTTT. The variable domain in full, completed from reference TRBV19 and TRBJ1-1, reads DGGITQSPKYLFRKEGQNVTLSCEQNLNHDAMYWYRQDPGQGLRLIYYSQIVNDFQKGDIAEGYSVSREKKESFPLTVTSAQKNPTAFYLCASSMHWDTEAFFGQGTRLTVV.

This clonotype has just a few counts. This sequence joins TRBV19 and TRBJ2-5; TRBD1 matches at 12 bases. This CDR3 contains 15 residues. Germline lookup yields CDR1 LNHDA and CDR2 SQIVND (reference sequence). Losses at the gene ends were 5 bases for V and 4 bases for J; bases not matched to a gene: 5. The CDR3 protein is CASSWDRGPTETQYF. The CDR3 bases are TGTGCCAGTAGTTGGGACAGGGGGCCTACAGAGACCCAGTACTTC.

This clonotype was seen repeatedly, ten times or more. The chain recombines TRBV5-5 with TRBJ2-3; 8 bases match TRBD2. Germline V gives CDR1 SGHKS, CDR2 YYEKEE (reference sequence). J was trimmed by 4 bases and V by 4 bases; bases with no gene match: 17. This CDR3 spans 18 amino acids. CDR3 sequence (DNA): TGTGCCAGCAGCCGGGGACTGCCCAGCGGGAGCGCGCCAGATACGCAGTATTTT. Amino acids: CASSRGLPSGSAPDTQYF.

This clonotype was counted only a few times. V and J are TRBV4-1 and TRBJ1-4, with TRBD1 identical over 7 bases. The germline V gene encodes CDR1 MGHRA and CDR2 YSYEKL. The CDR3 has 16 residues. The V gene end was trimmed by 4 bases and the J gene end by 5 bases; junction bases not matched to a gene: 10. The CDR3 sequence is CASSRVTRGPNEKLFF. The CDR3 DNA reads as TGCGCCAGCAGCCGAGTGACGAGGGGGCCGAATGAAAAACTGTTTTTT.

Only a few counts were recorded for this clonotype. This chain connects TRBV12-3 or TRBV12-4 to TRBJ2-1; a weak D match, TRBD2 (5 bases). CDR3 size: 14 residues. V was trimmed by 5 bases and J by 7 bases, leaving 15 bases between them. The CDR3 DNA follows: TGTGCCAGCAGTCGGGATGACGCTGGGAATGAGCAGTTCTTC. Amino acids: CASSRDDAGNEQFF.

This chain links TRBV6-1 with TRBJ2-6, with D perhaps matching TRBD1 or TRBD2 (6 bases each). V lost 4 bases and J lost 2, with 9 bases in between. Germline CDR1 MNHNS, CDR2 SASEGT. CDR3 size: 15 residues. The CDR3 nucleotides read TGTGCCAGCAGTGGGGGGGCGGCTGGGGCCAACGTCCTGACTTTC. Protein product: CASSGGAAGANVLTF.

This clonotype appeared many times. This chain connects TRBV12-3 or TRBV12-4 to TRBJ1-3; 9 bases line up with TRBD1. The CDR3 sequence is 15 residues long. V trimming: 6 bases; J trimming: 2 bases; junction bases outside the gene matches: 5. CDR3 bases: TGTGCCAGCAGAAAACAGGGGGCAACTGGAAACACCATATATTTT. Encoded protein: CASRKQGATGNTIYF.

This clonotype was detected a few times. A much more abundant neighbour one base away suggests this may be a read error. The CDR3: CSDRRGRAGNEQFF. In DNA, the CDR3 is TGCAGTGATAGGCGTGGGAGGGCCGGCAATGAGCAGTTCTTC. The gene calls are TRBV20-1 and TRBJ2-1; 7 positions agree with TRBD2. V lost 7 bases to trimming and J lost 6 bases; unmatched junction nucleotides: 12. The CDR3 has 14 residues. Germline CDR1 is DFQATT and CDR2 is SNEGSKA (reference sequence).

To note about this clonotype: A much more abundant neighbour one base away suggests this may be a read error. The chain has TRBV12-3 or TRBV12-4 and TRBJ2-6, with D tentatively TRBD2 (6 bases). The CDR3 sequence is 23 residues long. Between the trimmed V and J ends, which lost 6 bases and 0 bases, there was a span of 33 bases. CDR3 nucleotides: TGTGCCAGCAGCCCCCCCCGGAGGGGCATGCAGCGGGTTGCGGCCTCTGGGGCCAACGTCCTGACTTTC. As protein: CASSPPRRGMQRVAASGANVLTF.

V is TRBV4-2 and J is TRBJ1-6; weak D call: TRBD1 (5 bases). Germline V lookup: CDR1 LGHNA, CDR2 YNFKEQ. Trimming stripped 0 bases from V and 9 bases from J, with 15 bases between. The CDR3 covers 16 residues. The chain's CDR3 is CASSQDAAGRTSPLHF. CDR3 nucleotide sequence: TGTGCCAGCAGCCAAGATGCGGCAGGGAGGACTTCACCCCTCCACTTT.

This clonotype was seen many times. The rearrangement joins TRBV7-8 to TRBJ2-1; 7 bases line up with TRBD1. Germline assignment: CDR1 SGHVS and CDR2 FQNEAQ. The CDR3 is 17 residues long. Trimming took 5 bases from V and 0 from J; bases not matched to a gene: 10. CDR3 in amino acids: CASSPRDRTDSYNEQFF. CDR3 nucleotides: TGTGCCAGCAGCCCACGGGACAGAACGGACTCCTACAATGAGCAGTTCTTC. The full variable domain, its missing parts supplied by reference TRBV7-8 and TRBJ2-1, is GAGVSQSPRYKVAKRGQDVALRCDPISGHVSLFWYQQALGQGPEFLTYFQNEAQLDKSGLPSDRFFAERPEGSVSTLKIQRTQQEDSAVYLCASSPRDRTDSYNEQFFGPGTRLTVL.

As regards this clonotype: A much larger clone differs from this one at a single base, so this may be a read error. The rearrangement uses TRBV6-2 or TRBV6-3 and TRBJ2-5; D gene uncertain. Germline V gives CDR1 MNHEY, CDR2 SVGEGT. This CDR3 spans 13 amino acids. The CDR3 bases are TGTGTCAGCAGTTACTCAGTCCAAGAGACCCAGTACTTC. It specifies CVSSYSVQETQYF.

Of note for this clonotype: At one end the junction does not follow the germline gene, possibly because of a read error. The J gene is TRBJ2-1, the V gene TRBV12-3 or TRBV12-4; a possible D gene is TRBD1 (7 bases). This CDR3 contains 15 residues. The CDR3 region has the DNA TGTGCCAGCAGTTCCCAGGGGGGCCGCTACGATGAGCAGTTCTTC. Translated, it gives CASSSQGGRYDEQFF.

The chain joins TRBV20-1 to TRBJ2-1, with TRBD2 identical over 7 bases. The length of the CDR3 is 15 residues. Germline V CDR1 and CDR2: DFQATT, SNEGSKA (reference sequence). V trimming: 5 bases; J trimming: 15 bases; junction bases outside the gene matches: 22. CDR3 nucleotides: TGCAGTGCTTTGGGGGGGGGGAGGGAACCCCTTATTAGGTTCTTC. Its translation is CSALGGGREPLIRFF.

This clonotype has a count of ten or more. The chain carries TRBV20-1 and TRBJ2-5, with 12 nucleotides matching TRBD2. With V trimmed by 3 bases and J by 5 bases, 10 bases remained unmatched. This CDR3 region has 16 residues. The germline CDR1 and CDR2 sequences are DFQATT and SNEGSKA (reference sequence). The CDR3 sequence is CSASLGLAGGGETQYF. DNA for the CDR3: TGCAGTGCTAGTCTTGGGCTAGCGGGAGGGGGGGAGACCCAGTACTTC.

The table lists this clonotype with a few counts. This chain joins TRBV20-1 and TRBJ1-6; no reliable D call. Per the germline V gene, CDR1 is DFQATT and CDR2 is SNEGSKA (reference sequence). This CDR3 comprises 12 residues. V lost 4 bases, J lost 7 bases, and 8 bases lay in between. CDR3 nucleotides: TGCAGTGCTAAAGACCCGAATTCACCCCTCCACTTT. It codes for CSAKDPNSPLHF.

The V gene is TRBV19, the J gene TRBJ1-1; D is perhaps TRBD1 (5 bases). Trimming took off 10 bases at V and 0 bases at J, with 12 bases between the two ends. The CDR3 consists of 13 residues. Germline V gene data show CDR1 as LNHDA and CDR2 as SQIVND (reference sequence). DNA for the CDR3: TGTGCCACAAGGACAACTATGAACACTGAAGCTTTCTTT. Protein sequence: CATRTTMNTEAFF.

There are a few counts of this clonotype. The J gene is TRBJ2-2, the V gene TRBV12-3 or TRBV12-4; 7 bases are shared with TRBD2. The junction had 14 bases not matched to a gene; V was cut back by 6 bases and J by 7 bases. The CDR3 is made up of 16 amino acids. For the CDR3, the DNA is TGTGCCAGCAGCACGGGACTATCGAACACAGACGGGGAGCTGTTTTTT. Its translation: CASSTGLSNTDGELFF.

This clonotype was detected ten times or more. The J gene is TRBJ2-2, the V gene TRBV11-3, with 7 bases fitting TRBD2. This CDR3 spans 15 amino acids. Germline V gives CDR1 SGHNT, CDR2 YENEEA. The ends lost 2 bases at V and 4 bases at J; junction bases unmatched: 4. CDR3 sequence (DNA): TGTGCCAGCAGCTTAACGGGAGGAATCACCGGGGAGCTGTTTTTT. This translates into CASSLTGGITGELFF.